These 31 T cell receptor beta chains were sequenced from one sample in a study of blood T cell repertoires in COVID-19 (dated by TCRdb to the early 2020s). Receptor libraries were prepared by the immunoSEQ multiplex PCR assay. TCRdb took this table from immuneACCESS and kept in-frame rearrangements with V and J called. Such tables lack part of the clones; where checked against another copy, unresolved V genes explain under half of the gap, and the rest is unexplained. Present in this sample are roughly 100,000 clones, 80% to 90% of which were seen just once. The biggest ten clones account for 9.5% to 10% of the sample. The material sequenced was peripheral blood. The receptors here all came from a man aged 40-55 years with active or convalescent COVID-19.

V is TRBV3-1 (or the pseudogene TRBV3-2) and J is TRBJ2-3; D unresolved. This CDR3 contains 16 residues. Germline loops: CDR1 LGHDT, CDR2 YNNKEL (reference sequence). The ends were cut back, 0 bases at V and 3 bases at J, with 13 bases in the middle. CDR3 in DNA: TGTGCCAGCAGCCAAGACGGTGGGCCGACGACAGATACGCAGTATTTT. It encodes CASSQDGGPTTDTQYF.

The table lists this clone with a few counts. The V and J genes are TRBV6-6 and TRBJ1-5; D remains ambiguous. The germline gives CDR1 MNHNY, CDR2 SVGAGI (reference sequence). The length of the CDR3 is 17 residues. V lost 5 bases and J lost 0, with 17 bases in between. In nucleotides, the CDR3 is TGTGCCAGCAGTCCGCCCCACACCGGGATTAGCAATCAGCCCCAGCATTTT. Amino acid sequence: CASSPPHTGISNQPQHF.

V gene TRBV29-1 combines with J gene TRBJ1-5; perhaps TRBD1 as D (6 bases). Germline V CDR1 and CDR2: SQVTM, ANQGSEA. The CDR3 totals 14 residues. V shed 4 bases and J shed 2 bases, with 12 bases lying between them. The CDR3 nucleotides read TGCAGCGTTGCCTGGGGGCCCGGCAATCAGCCCCAGCATTTT. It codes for CSVAWGPGNQPQHF.

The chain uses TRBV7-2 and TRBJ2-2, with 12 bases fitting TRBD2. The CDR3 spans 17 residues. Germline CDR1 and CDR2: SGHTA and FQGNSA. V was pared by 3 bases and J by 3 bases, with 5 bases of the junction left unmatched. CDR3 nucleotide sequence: TGTGCCAGCAGCTTGAGGGGACTAGCGGGTTACACCGGGGAGCTGTTTTTT. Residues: CASSLRGLAGYTGELFF. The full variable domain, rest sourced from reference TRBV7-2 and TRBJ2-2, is GAGVSQSPSNKVTEKGKDVELRCDPISGHTALYWYRQSLGQGLEFLIYFQGNSAPDKSGLPSDRFSAERTGGSVSTLTIQRTQQEDSAVYLCASSLRGLAGYTGELFFGEGSRLTVL.

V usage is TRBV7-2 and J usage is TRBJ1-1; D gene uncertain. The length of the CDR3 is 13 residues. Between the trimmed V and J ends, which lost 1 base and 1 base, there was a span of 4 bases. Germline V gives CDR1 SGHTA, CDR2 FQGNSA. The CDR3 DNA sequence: TGTGCCAGCAGCTTAGGGCAGAACACTGAAGCTTTCTTT. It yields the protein CASSLGQNTEAFF. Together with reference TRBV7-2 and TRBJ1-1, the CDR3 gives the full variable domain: GAGVSQSPSNKVTEKGKDVELRCDPISGHTALYWYRQSLGQGLEFLIYFQGNSAPDKSGLPSDRFSAERTGGSVSTLTIQRTQQEDSAVYLCASSLGQNTEAFFGQGTRLTVV.

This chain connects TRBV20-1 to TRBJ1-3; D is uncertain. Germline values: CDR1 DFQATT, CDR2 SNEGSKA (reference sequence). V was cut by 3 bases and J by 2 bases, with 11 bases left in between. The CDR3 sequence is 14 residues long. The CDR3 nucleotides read TGCAGTGCTAGTACCCCCGGTCCTGGAAACACCATATATTTT. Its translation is CSASTPGPGNTIYF.

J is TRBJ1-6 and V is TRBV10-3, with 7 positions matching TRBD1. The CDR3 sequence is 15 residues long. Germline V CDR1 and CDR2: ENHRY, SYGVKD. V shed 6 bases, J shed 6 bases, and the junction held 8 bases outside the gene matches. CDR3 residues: CAIRNQGDTNSPLHF. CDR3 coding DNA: TGTGCCATCAGGAATCAGGGGGACACTAATTCACCCCTCCACTTT.

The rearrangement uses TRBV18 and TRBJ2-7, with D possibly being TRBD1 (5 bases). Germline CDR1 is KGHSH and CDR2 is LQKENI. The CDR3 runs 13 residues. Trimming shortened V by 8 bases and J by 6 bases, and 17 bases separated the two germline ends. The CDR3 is CASTTDMSVEQYF. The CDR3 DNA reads TGTGCCAGCACCACGGACATGTCGGTCGAGCAGTACTTC.

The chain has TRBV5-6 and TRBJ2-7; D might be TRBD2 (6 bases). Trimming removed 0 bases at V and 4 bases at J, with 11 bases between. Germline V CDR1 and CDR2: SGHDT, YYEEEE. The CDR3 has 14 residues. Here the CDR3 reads CASSLGRAGYEQYF. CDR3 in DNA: TGTGCCAGCAGCTTGGGGAGGGCCGGGTACGAGCAGTACTTC.

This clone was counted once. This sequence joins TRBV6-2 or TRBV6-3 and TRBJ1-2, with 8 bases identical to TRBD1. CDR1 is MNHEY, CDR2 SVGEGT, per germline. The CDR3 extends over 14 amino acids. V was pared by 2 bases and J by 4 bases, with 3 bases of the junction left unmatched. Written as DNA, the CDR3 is TGTGCCAGCAGTTACGGACAGGGTATCTATGGCTACACCTTC. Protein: CASSYGQGIYGYTF.

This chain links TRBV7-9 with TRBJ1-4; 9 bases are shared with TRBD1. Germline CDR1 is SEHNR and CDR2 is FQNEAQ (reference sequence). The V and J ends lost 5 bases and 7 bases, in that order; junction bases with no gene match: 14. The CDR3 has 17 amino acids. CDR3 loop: CASSIPRSGTGPEKLFF. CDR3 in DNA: TGTGCCAGCAGCATCCCACGATCCGGGACAGGGCCTGAAAAACTGTTTTTT.

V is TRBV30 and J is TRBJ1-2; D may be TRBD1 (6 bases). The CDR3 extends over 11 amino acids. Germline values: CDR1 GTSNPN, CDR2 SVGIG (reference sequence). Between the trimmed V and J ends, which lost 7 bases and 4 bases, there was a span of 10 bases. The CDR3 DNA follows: TGTGCCTTAGGACAGACCTATGGCTACACCTTC. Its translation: CALGQTYGYTF.

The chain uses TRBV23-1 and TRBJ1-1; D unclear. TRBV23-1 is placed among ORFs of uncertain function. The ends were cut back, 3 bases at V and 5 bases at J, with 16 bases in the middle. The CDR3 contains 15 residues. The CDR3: CASSQIVSSGTEAFF. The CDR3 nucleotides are TGCGCCAGCAGTCAGATAGTCTCATCCGGGACTGAAGCTTTCTTT.

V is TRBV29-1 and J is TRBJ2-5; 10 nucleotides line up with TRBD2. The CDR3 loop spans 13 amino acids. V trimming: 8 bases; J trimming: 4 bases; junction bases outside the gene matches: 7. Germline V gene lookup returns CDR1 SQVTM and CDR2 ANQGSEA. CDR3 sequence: CSTSGGARETQYF. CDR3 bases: TGCAGCACCAGCGGGGGGGCCCGAGAGACCCAGTACTTC.

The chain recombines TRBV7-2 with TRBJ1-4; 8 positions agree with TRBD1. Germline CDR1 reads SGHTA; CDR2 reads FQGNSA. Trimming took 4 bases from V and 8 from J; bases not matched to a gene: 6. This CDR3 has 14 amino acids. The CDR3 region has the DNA TGTGCCAGCAGCTCCGGGACAGGCAACGAAAAACTGTTTTTT. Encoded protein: CASSSGTGNEKLFF.

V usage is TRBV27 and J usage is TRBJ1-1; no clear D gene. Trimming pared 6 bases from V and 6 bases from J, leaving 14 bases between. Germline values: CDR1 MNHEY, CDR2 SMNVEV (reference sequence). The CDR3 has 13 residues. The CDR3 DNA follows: TGTGCCAGCAGCCCAGGACGGGAACCTGAAGCTTTCTTT. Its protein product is CASSPGREPEAFF.

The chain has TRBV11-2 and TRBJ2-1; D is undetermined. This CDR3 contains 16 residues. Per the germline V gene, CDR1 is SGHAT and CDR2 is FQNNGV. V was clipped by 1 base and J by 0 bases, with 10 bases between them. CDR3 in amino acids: CASSLVRTSSYNEQFF. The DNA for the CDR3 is TGTGCCAGCAGCTTAGTACGAACGAGCTCCTACAATGAGCAGTTCTTC.

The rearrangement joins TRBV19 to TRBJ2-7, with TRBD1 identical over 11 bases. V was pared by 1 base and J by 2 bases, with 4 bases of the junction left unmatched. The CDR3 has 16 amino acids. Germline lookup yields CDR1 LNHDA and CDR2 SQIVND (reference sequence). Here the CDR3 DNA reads TGTGCCAGTAGTATAGCTTGGGGACAGGGGGCCTACGAGCAGTACTTC. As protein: CASSIAWGQGAYEQYF.

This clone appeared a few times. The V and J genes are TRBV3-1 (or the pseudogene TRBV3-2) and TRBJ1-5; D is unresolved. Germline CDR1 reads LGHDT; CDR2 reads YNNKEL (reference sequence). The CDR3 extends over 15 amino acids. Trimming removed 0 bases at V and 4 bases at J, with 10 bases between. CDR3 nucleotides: TGTGCCAGCAGCCAAGATAATAGTAGAAATCAGCCCCAGCATTTT. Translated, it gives CASSQDNSRNQPQHF.

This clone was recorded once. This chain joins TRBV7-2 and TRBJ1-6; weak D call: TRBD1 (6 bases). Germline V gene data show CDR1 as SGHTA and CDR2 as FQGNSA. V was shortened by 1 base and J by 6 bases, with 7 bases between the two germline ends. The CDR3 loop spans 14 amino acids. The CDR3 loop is CASSLGRGNSPLHF. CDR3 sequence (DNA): TGTGCCAGCAGCTTAGGCAGGGGTAATTCACCCCTCCACTTT.

CDR3 amino acids: CASSASDRSWFSNQPQHF. CDR3 in DNA: TGTGCCAGCAGCGCGTCCGACAGATCCTGGTTTAGCAATCAGCCCCAGCATTTT. The V and J genes are TRBV11-3 and TRBJ1-5, with a weak D call TRBD1 (5 bases). There are 18 residues in the CDR3. With 5 bases removed from V and 0 bases from J, the gap between germline ends came to 20 bases. Germline CDR1 is SGHNT and CDR2 is YENEEA.

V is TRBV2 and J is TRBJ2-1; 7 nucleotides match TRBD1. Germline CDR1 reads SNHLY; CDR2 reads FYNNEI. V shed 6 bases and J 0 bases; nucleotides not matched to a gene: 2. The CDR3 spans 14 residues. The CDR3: CASRGGSSYNEQFF. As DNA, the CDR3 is TGTGCCAGCAGAGGGGGCAGCTCCTACAATGAGCAGTTCTTC.

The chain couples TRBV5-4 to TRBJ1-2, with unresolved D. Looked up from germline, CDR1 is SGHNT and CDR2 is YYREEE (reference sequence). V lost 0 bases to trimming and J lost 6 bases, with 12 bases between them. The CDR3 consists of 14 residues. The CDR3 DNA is TGTGCCAGCAGCTTGGGACGGAGTCCGGATGGCTACACCTTC. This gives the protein CASSLGRSPDGYTF.

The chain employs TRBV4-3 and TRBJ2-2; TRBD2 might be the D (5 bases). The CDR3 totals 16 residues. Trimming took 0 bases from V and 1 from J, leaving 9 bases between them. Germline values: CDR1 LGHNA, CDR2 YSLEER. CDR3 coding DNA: TGCGCCAGCAGCCAAGATTCTAGCCTGAACACCGGGGAGCTGTTTTTT. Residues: CASSQDSSLNTGELFF.

CDR3 sequence reads: CASSPRQGANEQFF. CDR3 DNA: TGTGCCAGCAGTCCTAGACAGGGGGCGAATGAGCAGTTCTTC. The genes are TRBV7-9 and TRBJ2-1; TRBD1 aligns across 10 bases. V shed 6 bases, J shed 7 bases, and the junction held 6 bases outside the gene matches. The CDR3 is made up of 14 amino acids. Germline-derived CDR1 and CDR2 are SEHNR and FQNEAQ (reference sequence).

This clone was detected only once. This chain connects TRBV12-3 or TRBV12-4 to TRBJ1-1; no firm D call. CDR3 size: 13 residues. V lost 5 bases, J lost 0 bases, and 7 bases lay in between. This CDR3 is CASSREMNTEAFF. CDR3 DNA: TGTGCCAGCAGTAGAGAGATGAACACTGAAGCTTTCTTT.

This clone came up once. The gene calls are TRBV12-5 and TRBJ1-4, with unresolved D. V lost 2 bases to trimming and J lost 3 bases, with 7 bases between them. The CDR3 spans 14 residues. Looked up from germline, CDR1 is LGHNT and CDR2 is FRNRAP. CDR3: CASGLLRSNEKLFF. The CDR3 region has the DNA TGTGCTAGTGGTTTGTTGAGGTCTAATGAAAAACTGTTTTTT.

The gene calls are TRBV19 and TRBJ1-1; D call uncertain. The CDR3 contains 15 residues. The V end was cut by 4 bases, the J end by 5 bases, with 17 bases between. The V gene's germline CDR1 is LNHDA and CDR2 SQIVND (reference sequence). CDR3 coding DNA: TGTGCCAGTAGTACGGGTGTCGGGGTACGAACTGAAGCTTTCTTT. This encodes CASSTGVGVRTEAFF.

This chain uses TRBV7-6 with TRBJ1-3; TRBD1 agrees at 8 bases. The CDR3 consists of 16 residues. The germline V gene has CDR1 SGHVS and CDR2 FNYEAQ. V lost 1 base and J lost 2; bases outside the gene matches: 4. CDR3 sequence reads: CASSLVTTGAGNTIYF. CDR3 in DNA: TGTGCCAGCAGCTTAGTAACGACAGGGGCTGGAAACACCATATATTTT.

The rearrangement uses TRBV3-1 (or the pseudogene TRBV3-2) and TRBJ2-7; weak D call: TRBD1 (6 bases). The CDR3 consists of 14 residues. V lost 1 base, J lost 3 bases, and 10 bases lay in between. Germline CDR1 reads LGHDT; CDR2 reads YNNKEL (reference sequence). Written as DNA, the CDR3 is TGTGCCAGCAGCCAAGGACGAGGGGGCTACGAGCAGTACTTC. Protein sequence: CASSQGRGGYEQYF.

Here the CDR3 reads CASSFRGSGGSYEQYF. In nucleotides, the CDR3 is TGTGCCAGCAGCTTCAGAGGTAGCGGGGGGTCCTACGAGCAGTACTTC. The chain combines TRBV7-2 with TRBJ2-7, with 10 nucleotides matching TRBD2. Trimming removed 3 bases from V and 1 base from J; junction bases left unmatched: 6. The CDR3 length is 16 residues. From germline, CDR1 is SGHTA and CDR2 FQGNSA.